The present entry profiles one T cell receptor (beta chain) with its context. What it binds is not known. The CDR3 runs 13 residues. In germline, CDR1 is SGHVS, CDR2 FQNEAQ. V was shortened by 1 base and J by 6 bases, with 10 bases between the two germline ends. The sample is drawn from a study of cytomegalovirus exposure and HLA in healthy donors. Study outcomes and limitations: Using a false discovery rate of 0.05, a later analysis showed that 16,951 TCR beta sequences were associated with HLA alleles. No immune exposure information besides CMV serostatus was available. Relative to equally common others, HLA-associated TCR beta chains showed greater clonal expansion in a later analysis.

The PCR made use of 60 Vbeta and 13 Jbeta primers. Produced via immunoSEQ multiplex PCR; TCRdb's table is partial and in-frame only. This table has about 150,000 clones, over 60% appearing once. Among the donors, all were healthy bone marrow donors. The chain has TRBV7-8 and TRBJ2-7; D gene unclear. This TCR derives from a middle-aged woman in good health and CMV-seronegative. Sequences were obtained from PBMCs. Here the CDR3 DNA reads TGTGCCAGCAGCTTAGAATACAGATCCGAGCAGTACTTC. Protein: CASSLEYRSEQYF.